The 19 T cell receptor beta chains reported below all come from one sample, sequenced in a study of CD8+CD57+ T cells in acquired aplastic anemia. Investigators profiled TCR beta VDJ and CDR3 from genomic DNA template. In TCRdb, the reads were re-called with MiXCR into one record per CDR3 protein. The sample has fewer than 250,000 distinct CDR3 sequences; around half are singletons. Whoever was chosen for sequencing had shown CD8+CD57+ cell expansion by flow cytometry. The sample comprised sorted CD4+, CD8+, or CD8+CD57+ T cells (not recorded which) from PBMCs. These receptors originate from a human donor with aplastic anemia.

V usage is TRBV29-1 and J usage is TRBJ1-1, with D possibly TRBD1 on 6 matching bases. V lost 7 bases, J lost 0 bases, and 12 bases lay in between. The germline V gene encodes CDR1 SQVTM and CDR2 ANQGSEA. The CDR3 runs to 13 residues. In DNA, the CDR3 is TGCAGCGCCCAACAGGGAATGAACACTGAAGCTTTCTTT. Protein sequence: CSAQQGMNTEAFF. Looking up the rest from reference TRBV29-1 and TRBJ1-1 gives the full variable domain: SAVISQKPSRDICQRGTSLTIQCQVDSQVTMMFWYRQQPGQSLTLIATANQGSEATYESGFVIDKFPISRPNLTFSTLTVSNMSPEDSSIYLCSAQQGMNTEAFFGQGTRLTVV.

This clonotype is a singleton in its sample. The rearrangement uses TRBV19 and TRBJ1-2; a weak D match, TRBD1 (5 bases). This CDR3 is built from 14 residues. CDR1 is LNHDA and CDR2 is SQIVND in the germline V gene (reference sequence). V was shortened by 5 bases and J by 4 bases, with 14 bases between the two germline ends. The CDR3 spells CASSVARTSYGYTF. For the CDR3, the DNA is TGTGCCAGTAGTGTCGCGAGGACATCCTATGGCTACACCTTC.

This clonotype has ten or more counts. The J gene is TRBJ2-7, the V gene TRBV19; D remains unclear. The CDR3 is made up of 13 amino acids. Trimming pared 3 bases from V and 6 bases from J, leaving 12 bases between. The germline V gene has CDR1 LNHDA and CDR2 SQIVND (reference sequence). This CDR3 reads CASSILPRGEQYF. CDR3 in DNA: TGTGCCAGTAGTATCCTTCCCCGCGGCGAGCAGTACTTC.

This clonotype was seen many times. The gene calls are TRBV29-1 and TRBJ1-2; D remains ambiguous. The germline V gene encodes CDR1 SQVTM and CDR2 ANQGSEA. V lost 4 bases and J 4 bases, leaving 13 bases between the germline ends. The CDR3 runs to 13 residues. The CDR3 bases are TGCAGCGTTGCTCTCTACAGAAGCTATGGCTACACCTTC. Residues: CSVALYRSYGYTF.

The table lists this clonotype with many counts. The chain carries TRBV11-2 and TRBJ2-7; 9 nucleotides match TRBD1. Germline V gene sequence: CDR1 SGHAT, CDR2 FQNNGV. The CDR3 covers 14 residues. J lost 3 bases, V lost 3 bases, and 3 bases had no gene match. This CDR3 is CASSFGTGLYEQYF. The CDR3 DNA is TGTGCCAGCAGCTTCGGGACAGGGCTCTACGAGCAGTACTTC. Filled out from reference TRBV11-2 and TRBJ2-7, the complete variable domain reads EAGVAQSPRYKIIEKRQSVAFWCNPISGHATLYWYQQILGQGPKLLIQFQNNGVVDDSQLPKDRFSAERLKGVDSTLKIQPAKLEDSAVYLCASSFGTGLYEQYFGPGTRLTVT.

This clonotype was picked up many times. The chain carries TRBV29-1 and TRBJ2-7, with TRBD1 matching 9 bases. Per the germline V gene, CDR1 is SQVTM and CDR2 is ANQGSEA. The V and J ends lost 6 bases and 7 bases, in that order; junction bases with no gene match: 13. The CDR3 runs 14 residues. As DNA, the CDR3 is TGCAGCGTCTCCGGGACAGGGAGAATGGGGGAGCAGTACTTC. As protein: CSVSGTGRMGEQYF.

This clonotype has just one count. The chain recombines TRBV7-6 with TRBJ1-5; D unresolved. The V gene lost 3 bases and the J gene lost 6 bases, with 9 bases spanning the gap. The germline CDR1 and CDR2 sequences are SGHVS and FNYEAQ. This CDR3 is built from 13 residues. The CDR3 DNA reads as TGTGCCAGCAGCTTCAGGACTTCTCAGCCCCAGCATTTT. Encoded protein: CASSFRTSQPQHF.

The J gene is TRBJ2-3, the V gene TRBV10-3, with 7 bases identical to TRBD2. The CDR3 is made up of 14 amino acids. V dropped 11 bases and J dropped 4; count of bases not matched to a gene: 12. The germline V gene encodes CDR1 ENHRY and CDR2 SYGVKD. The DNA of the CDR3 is TGTGCCCTAGGGACTACGCAGGCCGCAGATACGCAGTATTTT. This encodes CALGTTQAADTQYF.

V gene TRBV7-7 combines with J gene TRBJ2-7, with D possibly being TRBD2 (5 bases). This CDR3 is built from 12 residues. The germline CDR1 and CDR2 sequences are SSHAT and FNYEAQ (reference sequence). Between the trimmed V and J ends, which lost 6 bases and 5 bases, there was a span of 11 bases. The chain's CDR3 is CASRERADEQYF. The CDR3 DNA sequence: TGTGCCAGCAGGGAGAGGGCAGACGAGCAGTACTTC.

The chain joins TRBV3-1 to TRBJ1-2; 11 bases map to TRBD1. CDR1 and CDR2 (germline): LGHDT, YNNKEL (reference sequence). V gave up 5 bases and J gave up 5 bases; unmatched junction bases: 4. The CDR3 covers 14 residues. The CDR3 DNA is TGTGCCAGCAGCTACGGGACAGGGGGGTATGGCTACACCTTC. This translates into CASSYGTGGYGYTF. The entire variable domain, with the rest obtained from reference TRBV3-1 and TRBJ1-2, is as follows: DTAVSQTPKYLVTQMGNDKSIKCEQNLGHDTMYWYKQDSKKFLKIMFSYNNKELIINETVPNRFSPKSPDKAHLNLHINSLELGDSAVYFCASSYGTGGYGYTFGSGTRLTVV.

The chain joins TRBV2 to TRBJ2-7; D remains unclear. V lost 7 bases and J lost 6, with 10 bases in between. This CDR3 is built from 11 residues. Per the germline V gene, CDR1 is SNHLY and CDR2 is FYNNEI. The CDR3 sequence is CASKYDVEQYF. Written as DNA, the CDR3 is TGTGCCAGCAAATACGACGTCGAGCAGTACTTC.

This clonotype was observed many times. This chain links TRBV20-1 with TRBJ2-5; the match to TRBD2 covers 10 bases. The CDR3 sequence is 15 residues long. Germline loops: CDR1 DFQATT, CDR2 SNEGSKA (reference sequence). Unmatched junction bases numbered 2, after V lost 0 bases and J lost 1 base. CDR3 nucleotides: TGCAGTGCTAGAGAGCTAGCGGGGGCCCAAGAGACCCAGTACTTC. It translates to CSARELAGAQETQYF.

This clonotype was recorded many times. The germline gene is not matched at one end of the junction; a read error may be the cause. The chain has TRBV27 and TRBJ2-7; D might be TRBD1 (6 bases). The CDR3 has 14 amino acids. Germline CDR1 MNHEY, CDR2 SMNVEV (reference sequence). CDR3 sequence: CASSYRQESYEQYF. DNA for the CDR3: TGTGCCAGCAGTTACAGACAGGAATCCTACGAGCAGTACTTT.

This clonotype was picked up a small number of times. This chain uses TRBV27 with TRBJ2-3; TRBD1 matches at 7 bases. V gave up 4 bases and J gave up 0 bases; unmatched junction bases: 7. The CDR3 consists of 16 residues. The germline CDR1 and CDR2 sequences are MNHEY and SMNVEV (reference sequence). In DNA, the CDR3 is TGTGCCAGCAGTTCGACCCCGGGACAGAGCACAGATACGCAGTATTTT. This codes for CASSSTPGQSTDTQYF.

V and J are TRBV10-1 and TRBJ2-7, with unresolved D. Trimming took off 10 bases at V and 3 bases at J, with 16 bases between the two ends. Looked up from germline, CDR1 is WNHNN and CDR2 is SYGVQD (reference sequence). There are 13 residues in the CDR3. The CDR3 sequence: CATSEAGRYEQYF. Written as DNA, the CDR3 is TGCGCCACCTCTGAGGCCGGACGCTACGAGCAGTACTTC.

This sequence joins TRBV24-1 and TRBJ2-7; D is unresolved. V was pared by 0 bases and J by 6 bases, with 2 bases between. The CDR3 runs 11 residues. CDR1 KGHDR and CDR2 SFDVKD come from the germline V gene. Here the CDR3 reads CATSDLREQYF. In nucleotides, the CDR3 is TGTGCCACCAGTGATTTGCGCGAGCAGTACTTC.

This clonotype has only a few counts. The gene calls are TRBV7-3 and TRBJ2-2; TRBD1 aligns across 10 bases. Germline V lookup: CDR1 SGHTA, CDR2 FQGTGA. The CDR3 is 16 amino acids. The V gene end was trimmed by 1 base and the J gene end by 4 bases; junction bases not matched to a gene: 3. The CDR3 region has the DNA TGTGCCAGCAGCTTAAGACAGGGGGCTGCCACCGGGGAGCTGTTTTTT. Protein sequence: CASSLRQGAATGELFF.

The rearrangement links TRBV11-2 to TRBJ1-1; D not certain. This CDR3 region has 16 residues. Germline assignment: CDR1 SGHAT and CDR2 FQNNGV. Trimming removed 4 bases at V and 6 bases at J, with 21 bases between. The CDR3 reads CASSSPTRFIKSEAFF. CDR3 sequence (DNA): TGTGCCAGCAGCTCCCCCACCAGGTTTATAAAATCTGAAGCTTTCTTT.

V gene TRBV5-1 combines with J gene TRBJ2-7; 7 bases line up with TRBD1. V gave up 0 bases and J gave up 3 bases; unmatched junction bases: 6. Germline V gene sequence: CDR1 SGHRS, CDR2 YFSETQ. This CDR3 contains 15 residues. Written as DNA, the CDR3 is TGCGCCAGCAGCTTGGGACAGGGTGTTCGCTACGAGCAGTACTTC. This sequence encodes CASSLGQGVRYEQYF. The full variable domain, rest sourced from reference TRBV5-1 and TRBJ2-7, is KAGVTQTPRYLIKTRGQQVTLSCSPISGHRSVSWYQQTPGQGLQFLFEYFSETQRNKGNFPGRFSGRQFSNSRSEMNVSTLELGDSALYLCASSLGQGVRYEQYFGPGTRLTVT.